The TCR beta chain under discussion was sequenced for a study of blood T cell repertoires in COVID-19. Study at large: Material from acute and convalescent COVID-19 was sourced from the United States, Italy and Spain. PBMCs, B-cell-depleted T cells, or T cells provided the cDNA or gDNA that made up the material.

Original data processing: Amplified reference gene primers provided the basis for estimating nucleated cell counts. Clones were read by immunoSEQ multiplex PCR, and TCRdb kept only the in-frame ones, dropping some. The V and J calls and clone size are taken from that table; D and trimming were inferred from the DNA. The data contain about 29,000 clones, around 90% of them singletons. The CDR3 is 15 residues long. The germline gives CDR1 GTSNPN, CDR2 SVGIG (reference sequence). V was cut by 3 bases and J by 6 bases, with 21 bases left in between. The source material was peripheral blood. The chain is built from TRBV30 and TRBJ2-7, with D maybe TRBD1 (6 bases). The sequence was collected from a human donor in a cohort sampled during active COVID-19. CDR3 sequence: CAWRGGQLTTREQYF. The DNA for the CDR3 is TGTGCCTGGAGAGGAGGACAGCTCACCACCCGCGAGCAGTACTTC.